This entry concerns a single T cell receptor (beta chain). The data derive from a study of blood T cell repertoires in COVID-19. Whole-study context: Collection of acute and convalescent COVID-19 samples took place in the United States, Italy and Spain. PBMCs, B-cell-depleted T cells, or T cells were the source of the cDNA or gDNA that made up the material.

In the source study's methods: Amplification of reference gene primers provided the estimated nucleated cell counts. Produced via immunoSEQ multiplex PCR; TCRdb's table is partial and in-frame only. Clone size and V and J calls were adopted from that table, with D and trimming inferred from the DNA. The repertoire holds around 170,000 clones, 88% seen once, with around a quarter in the top ten. The germline CDR1 and CDR2 sequences are SGHRS and YFSETQ. Trimming left V 2 bases short and J 7 bases short, with 10 bases between. The CDR3 sequence is 13 residues long. The origin of this receptor is a man in his 60s with acute or convalescent COVID-19. V gene TRBV5-1 combines with J gene TRBJ1-5; D is possibly TRBD1 (5 bases). The sequenced sample was peripheral blood. DNA for the CDR3: TGCGCCAGCAGCTTCCGGTCAGGGCAGCCCCAGCATTTT. This encodes CASSFRSGQPQHF.